These 21 T cell receptor beta chains came from one sample sequenced in a study of cytomegalovirus exposure and HLA in healthy donors. Primers included in the PCR were 60 Vbeta and 13 Jbeta primers. Assay used: immunoSEQ multiplex PCR; TCRdb lists only in-frame clones, some missing. This table lists around 140,000 clones. The sample taken for sequencing was PBMCs. The receptors here all came from a man between 18 and 29 years old in good health and CMV-seronegative.

The rearrangement links TRBV19 to TRBJ1-5; TRBD1 matches at 7 bases. Per germline, CDR1 LNHDA and CDR2 SQIVND (reference sequence). This CDR3 has 13 amino acids. V was clipped by 8 bases and J by 2 bases; unmatched bases: 3. CDR3 residues: CASHQGGNQPQHF. Here the CDR3 DNA reads TGTGCCAGTCATCAGGGGGGCAATCAGCCCCAGCATTTT.

Turning to this clone: A read error may produce the germline difference seen at one junction end. The rearrangement uses TRBV7-9 and TRBJ2-1; the match to TRBD1 covers 7 bases. This CDR3 comprises 14 residues. From germline, CDR1 is SEHNR and CDR2 FQNEAQ (reference sequence). The CDR3 here is CASSPPGTADEQLF. For the CDR3, the DNA is TGTGCCAGCAGCCCCCCCGGGACAGCAGATGAGCAGCTCTTC.

The rearrangement uses TRBV4-2 and TRBJ1-1; TRBD1 matches at 10 bases. The ends lost 2 bases at V and 4 bases at J; junction bases unmatched: 4. The germline gives CDR1 LGHNA, CDR2 YNFKEQ. This CDR3 contains 15 residues. The CDR3 reads CASSQPRTGGTEAFF. In DNA, the CDR3 is TGTGCCAGCAGCCAACCTAGGACAGGGGGCACTGAAGCTTTCTTT.

This sequence joins TRBV4-1 and TRBJ2-7, with D perhaps TRBD1 (6 bases). Germline CDR1 MGHRA, CDR2 YSYEKL. This CDR3 comprises 13 residues. The germline V and J ends were trimmed by 4 bases and 4 bases, with 11 bases remaining between them. CDR3 residues: CASSPATGYEQYF. The CDR3, as DNA: TGCGCCAGCAGCCCCGCGACAGGTTACGAGCAGTACTTC.

The rearrangement links TRBV19 to TRBJ1-1; D may be TRBD1 (6 bases). Trimming stripped 3 bases from V and 1 base from J, with 12 bases between. Germline CDR1 and CDR2: LNHDA and SQIVND (reference sequence). This CDR3 contains 15 residues. The chain's CDR3 is CASSILRGTNTEAFF. DNA for the CDR3: TGTGCCAGTAGTATCTTAAGGGGGACGAACACTGAAGCTTTCTTT.

The chain uses TRBV28 and TRBJ1-1; unclear D gene. This CDR3 is 13 amino acids long. Germline CDR1 and CDR2: MDHEN and SYDVKM. The V and J ends lost 5 bases and 2 bases respectively, with 9 bases between them. CDR3 nucleotides: TGTGCCAGCAGTGCCTATATAAACACTGAAGCTTTCTTT. This gives the protein CASSAYINTEAFF.

With respect to this clone: Its ends do not fully match the called genes, so a read error is possible. The chain links TRBV2 to TRBJ2-2, with D unclear. This CDR3 is built from 13 residues. Germline V gene lookup returns CDR1 SNHLY and CDR2 FYNNEI. Written as DNA, the CDR3 is TGTGCCAGCAGTGAAGCGCATGGTACTGATATCTATTTT. The encoded protein is CASSEAHGTDIYF.

This sequence joins TRBV11-2 and TRBJ2-2, with unresolved D. Trimming removed 2 bases at V and 5 bases at J, with 9 bases between. The CDR3 runs to 14 residues. Germline loops: CDR1 SGHAT, CDR2 FQNNGV. In nucleotides, the CDR3 is TGTGCCAGCAGCTTAACTCAGGTGACCGGGGAGCTGTTTTTT. Encoded protein: CASSLTQVTGELFF.

The V gene is TRBV9, the J gene TRBJ1-3; D is possibly TRBD1 (6 bases). Germline values: CDR1 SGDLS, CDR2 YYNGEE. This CDR3 is built from 14 residues. Trimming left V 3 bases short and J 4 bases short, with 11 bases between. The CDR3 sequence is CASSAGVYGNTIYF. The CDR3 bases are TGTGCCAGCAGCGCAGGGGTCTACGGAAACACCATATATTTT.

This chain joins TRBV7-9 and TRBJ2-7, with a tentative D call TRBD2 (6 bases). Germline-derived CDR1 and CDR2 are SEHNR and FQNEAQ (reference sequence). The CDR3 extends over 11 amino acids. The germline V and J ends were trimmed by 4 bases and 7 bases, with 8 bases remaining between them. Written as DNA, the CDR3 is TGTGCCAGCAGCTCAGGGAGGGAGCAGTACTTC. Its translation: CASSSGREQYF.

This chain links TRBV28 with TRBJ1-2; possibly TRBD1 for D (5 bases). The CDR3 is 12 amino acids. Deletions cut 3 bases from V and 5 bases from J, with 7 bases between. CDR1 and CDR2 from the germline V gene are MDHEN and SYDVKM. CDR3 residues: CASSLGGYGYTF. The CDR3 coding sequence is TGTGCCAGCAGTTTGGGGGGGTATGGCTACACCTTC.

The CDR3 loop is CASSPGGHQPQHF. In DNA, the CDR3 is TGTGCCAGCAGCCCGGGGGGGCATCAGCCCCAGCATTTT. V gene TRBV11-2 combines with J gene TRBJ1-5, with D tentatively TRBD1 (6 bases). The CDR3 contains 13 residues. CDR1 and CDR2 (germline): SGHAT, FQNNGV. V was cut by 5 bases and J by 5 bases, with 10 bases left in between.

This rearrangement joins TRBV9 to TRBJ1-2; D may be TRBD1 (5 bases). CDR3 length: 15 amino acids. CDR1 is SGDLS and CDR2 is YYNGEE in the germline V gene. V was trimmed by 4 bases and J by 4 bases, leaving 17 bases between them. The DNA for the CDR3 is TGTGCCAGCAGCTCTGTAGGGGCAACCCTCTATGGCTACACCTTC. This sequence encodes CASSSVGATLYGYTF. The whole variable domain, remainder taken from reference TRBV9 and TRBJ1-2, is DSGVTQTPKHLITATGQRVTLRCSPRSGDLSVYWYQQSLDQGLQFLIQYYNGEERAKGNILERFSAQQFPDLHSELNLSSLELGDSALYFCASSSVGATLYGYTFGSGTRLTVV.

V is TRBV29-1 and J is TRBJ2-4, with no clear D. V shed 7 bases and J shed 0 bases, with 10 bases lying between them. Germline lookup yields CDR1 SQVTM and CDR2 ANQGSEA. The CDR3 has 13 residues. The CDR3 DNA reads TGCAGCGGTAGACATATAGCCAAAAACATTCAGTACTTC. Translated, it gives CSGRHIAKNIQYF.

The rearrangement uses TRBV5-1 and TRBJ1-1, with 10 bases aligning to TRBD1. The junction had 6 bases not matched to a gene; V was cut back by 4 bases and J by 3 bases. This CDR3 contains 15 residues. Germline-derived CDR1 and CDR2 are SGHRS and YFSETQ. CDR3 sequence reads: CASSRQGAMDTEAFF. CDR3 DNA: TGCGCCAGCAGCCGACAGGGGGCGATGGACACTGAAGCTTTCTTT.

The chain carries TRBV6-5 and TRBJ1-4; D perhaps matches TRBD1 (5 bases). The V and J ends lost 5 bases and 4 bases respectively, with 11 bases between them. Germline V gives CDR1 MNHEY, CDR2 SVGAGI. The CDR3 is made up of 14 amino acids. CDR3 nucleotide sequence: TGTGCCAGCAGTCGGGTCGGACATAATGAAAAACTGTTTTTT. Its protein product is CASSRVGHNEKLFF.

This chain links TRBV30 with TRBJ2-3; maybe TRBD2 (5 bases). The CDR3 has 14 residues. V was trimmed by 0 bases and J by 4 bases, leaving 11 bases between them. Germline CDR1 GTSNPN, CDR2 SVGIG (reference sequence). The CDR3, as DNA: TGTGCCTGGAGTGTAGAGGGTTCCCCAGATACGCAGTATTTT. Residues: CAWSVEGSPDTQYF.

V and J are TRBV9 and TRBJ1-1, with D unresolved. The germline CDR1 and CDR2 sequences are SGDLS and YYNGEE. The CDR3 covers 14 residues. V was clipped by 0 bases and J by 2 bases, with 8 bases between them. The CDR3 here is CASSVGHSNTEAFF. The CDR3 DNA is TGTGCCAGCAGCGTAGGACATTCTAACACTGAAGCTTTCTTT.

The chain links TRBV29-1 to TRBJ1-1; tentatively, D is TRBD1 (5 bases). Germline V gives CDR1 SQVTM, CDR2 ANQGSEA. The CDR3 is 15 amino acids. The V end lost 8 bases, the J end lost 1 base, and 20 bases lay between the germline ends. Here the CDR3 DNA reads TGCAGCTTCCAGGGCACGAATGTGGGGAACACTGAAGCTTTCTTT. This encodes CSFQGTNVGNTEAFF.

The V and J genes are TRBV4-1 and TRBJ1-2; a weak D match, TRBD1 (6 bases). The CDR3 has 15 residues. V was shortened by 2 bases and J by 6 bases, with 16 bases between the two germline ends. The V gene's germline CDR1 is MGHRA and CDR2 YSYEKL. Here the CDR3 DNA reads TGCGCCAGCAGCCAAAATCGGTACAGGGCCCATGGCTACACCTTC. Translated, it gives CASSQNRYRAHGYTF.

This chain uses TRBV7-8 with TRBJ1-5; tentatively, D is TRBD1 (6 bases). The CDR3 runs to 14 residues. The ends were cut back, 4 bases at V and 4 bases at J, with 11 bases in the middle. Germline V lookup: CDR1 SGHVS, CDR2 FQNEAQ. The CDR3 is CASSSGVGNQPQHF. CDR3 bases: TGTGCCAGCAGCTCAGGGGTTGGAAATCAGCCCCAGCATTTT.